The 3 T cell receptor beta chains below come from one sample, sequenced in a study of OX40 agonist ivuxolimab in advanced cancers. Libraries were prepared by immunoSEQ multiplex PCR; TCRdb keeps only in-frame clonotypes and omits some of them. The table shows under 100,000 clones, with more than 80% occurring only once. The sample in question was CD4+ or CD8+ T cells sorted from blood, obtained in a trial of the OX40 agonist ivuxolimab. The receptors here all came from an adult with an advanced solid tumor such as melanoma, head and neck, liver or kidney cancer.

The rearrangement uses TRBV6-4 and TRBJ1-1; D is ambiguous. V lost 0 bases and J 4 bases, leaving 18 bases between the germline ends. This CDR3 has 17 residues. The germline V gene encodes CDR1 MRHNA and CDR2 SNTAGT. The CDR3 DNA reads TGTGCCAGCAGTGACTCTTGGGCCCTCCTGGGAGGCACTGAAGCTTTCTTT. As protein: CASSDSWALLGGTEAFF.

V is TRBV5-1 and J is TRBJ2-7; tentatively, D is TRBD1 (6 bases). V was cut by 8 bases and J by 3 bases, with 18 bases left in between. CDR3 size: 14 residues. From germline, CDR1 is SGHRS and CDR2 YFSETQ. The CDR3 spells CARTIRGGNYEQYF. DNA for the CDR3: TGCGCCAGGACAATCAGGGGTGGAAACTACGAGCAGTACTTC.

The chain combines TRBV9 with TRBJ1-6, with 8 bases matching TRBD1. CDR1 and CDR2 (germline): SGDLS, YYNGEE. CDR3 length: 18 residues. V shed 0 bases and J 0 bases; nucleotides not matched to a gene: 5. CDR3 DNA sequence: TGTGCCAGCAGCGTAGGGGCAGGGGGCTACTCCTATAATTCACCCCTCCACTTT. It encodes CASSVGAGGYSYNSPLHF.